A selection of T cell receptor beta chains follows, all from one sample in a study of T cell responses to AZD1222 COVID-19 vaccine. The assay was immunoSEQ multiplex PCR, and TCRdb's table has in-frame clones only and misses some. The data show 110,000 or so clones, around 90% seen once. This sample comprised peripheral blood, obtained 28 days after the second dose of the MenACWY control vaccine. All receptors come from an adult who received the MenACWY meningococcal vaccine as a control. The CDR3 runs from the conserved cysteine through the conserved F or W. A D gene is named only where the DNA matches it firmly. A clone size is listed for some rows: how often the clone was seen (once, few, many), or a class if it is expanded.

D gene	V gene	J gene	clone size	CDR3 DNA	CDR3 protein
NA	TRBV11-2	TRBJ1-1	NA	TGTGCCAGCGGAGCCCACGCCCGGGCCGAAGCTTTCTTT	CASGAHARAEAFF
NA	TRBV6-2/TRBV6-3	TRBJ2-2	NA	TGTGCCAGCAGTTACTCGATTCAGGGTCGACGGACCGGGGAGCTGTTTTTT	CASSYSIQGRRTGELFF
NA	TRBV5-1	TRBJ1-6	NA	TGCGCCAGCAGCTTCCAGGGCAGTTCACCCCTCCACTTT	CASSFQGSSPLHF
NA	TRBV11-3	TRBJ2-3	NA	TGTGCCAGCAGCTTAGTTGCCAGCACAGATACGCAGTATTTT	CASSLVASTDTQYF
TRBD1	TRBV7-3	TRBJ1-1	NA	TGTGCCAGCAGCTCAATCGCGACAGGGAATACTGAAGCTTTCTTT	CASSSIATGNTEAFF
NA	TRBV7-2	TRBJ1-1	NA	TGTGCCAGCAGCTTACTAAACACTGAAGCTTTCTTT	CASSLLNTEAFF
NA	TRBV5-1	TRBJ2-2	NA	TGCGCCAGCAGCTTGTCTAGCGCTTCGAACACCGGGGAGCTGTTTTTT	CASSLSSASNTGELFF
NA	TRBV25-1	TRBJ2-1	NA	TGTGCCAGCACCGGGGGTGGTGAGCAGTTCTTC	CASTGGGEQFF
NA	TRBV7-5	TRBJ1-5	NA	TGTGTCAGATCTTGGGACAGGGCAGGACAGCCCCAGCATTTT	CVRSWDRAGQPQHF
NA	TRBV14	TRBJ1-2	once	TGTGCCAGCAGCCAGGACCAACTCTATGGCTACACCTTC	CASSQDQLYGYTF
NA	TRBV12-3/TRBV12-4	TRBJ2-1	NA	TGTGCCAGCAGTTCAACACGGTCTGATGAGCAGTTCTTC	CASSSTRSDEQFF
NA	TRBV5-3	TRBJ1-5	NA	TGTGCCAGAAGCTTTGAGGGTAAAAGGTCGCAGTGTCAGCCCCAGCATTTT	CARSFEGKRSQCQPQHF
TRBD1	TRBV19	TRBJ1-1	NA	TGTGCCAGTAGGTTAGGGGGCGAATTGACTGAAGCTTTCTTT	CASRLGGELTEAFF
TRBD2	TRBV7-2	TRBJ2-5	NA	TGTGCCAGCAGCTTGGGGAGGACTAGCATTCGGGTTACAGAGACCCAGTACTTC	CASSLGRTSIRVTETQYF
NA	TRBV7-9	TRBJ2-3	NA	TGTGCCAGCAGCTTCCTGGGGGGCACAGATACGCAGTATTTT	CASSFLGGTDTQYF
NA	TRBV5-1	TRBJ2-1	NA	TGCGCCAGCAGCCTTAACACCGGGAACTACAATGAGCAGTTCTTC	CASSLNTGNYNEQFF
NA	TRBV18	TRBJ2-7	few	TGTGCCAGCTCACCGGGGGGGCTCGAGCAGTACTTC	CASSPGGLEQYF